This entry concerns a single T cell receptor (beta chain). Looked up from germline, CDR1 is MGHDK and CDR2 is SYGVNS. Trimming shortened V by 6 bases and J by 1 base, and 15 bases separated the two germline ends. The length of the CDR3 is 15 residues. The use of a sample-barcoded 5' primer and a J-beta primer mix characterized a second PCR of 7 to 11 cycles. Each CDR3 protein gets one entry after TCRdb re-called the 5' RACE reads with MiXCR. The sample carries roughly 1,800,000 distinct CDR3 sequences, around half recorded once. This sample is drawn from a study of blood T cells in healthy people across ages.

Specimen: blood. This clonotype was obtained from a woman aged 40 to 50 in good health. The chain recombines TRBV25-1 with TRBJ1-1, with D possibly being TRBD1 (5 bases). CDR3 bases: TGTGCCAGCAGGCAGGACGGCGGGGGGAACACTGAAGCTTTCTTT. Its protein product is CASRQDGGGNTEAFF.